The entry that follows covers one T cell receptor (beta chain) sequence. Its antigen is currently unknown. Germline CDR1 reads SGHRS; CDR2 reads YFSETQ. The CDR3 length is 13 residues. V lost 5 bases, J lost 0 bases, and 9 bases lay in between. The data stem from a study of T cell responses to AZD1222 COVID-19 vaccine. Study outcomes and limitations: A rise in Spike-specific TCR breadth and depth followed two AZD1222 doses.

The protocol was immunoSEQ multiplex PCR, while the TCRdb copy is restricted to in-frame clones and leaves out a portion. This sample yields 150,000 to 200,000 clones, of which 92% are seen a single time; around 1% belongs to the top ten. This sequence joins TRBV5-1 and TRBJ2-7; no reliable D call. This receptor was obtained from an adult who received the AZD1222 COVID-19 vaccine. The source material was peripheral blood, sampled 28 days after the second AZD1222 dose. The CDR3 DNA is TGCGCCAGCAGGACTGCTAGCTCCTACGAGCAGTACTTC. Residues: CASRTASSYEQYF. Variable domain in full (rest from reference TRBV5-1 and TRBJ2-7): KAGVTQTPRYLIKTRGQQVTLSCSPISGHRSVSWYQQTPGQGLQFLFEYFSETQRNKGNFPGRFSGRQFSNSRSEMNVSTLELGDSALYLCASRTASSYEQYFGPGTRLTVT.